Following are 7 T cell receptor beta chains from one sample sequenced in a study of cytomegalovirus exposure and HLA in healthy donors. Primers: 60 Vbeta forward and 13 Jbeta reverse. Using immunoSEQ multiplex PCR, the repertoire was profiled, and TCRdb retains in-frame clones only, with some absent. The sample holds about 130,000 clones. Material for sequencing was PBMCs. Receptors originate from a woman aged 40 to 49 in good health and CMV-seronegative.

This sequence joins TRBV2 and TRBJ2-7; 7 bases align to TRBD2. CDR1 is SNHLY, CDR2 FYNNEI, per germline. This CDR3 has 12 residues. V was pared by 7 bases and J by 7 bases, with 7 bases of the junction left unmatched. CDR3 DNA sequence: TGTGCCAGCACGGGGGGACCGAGGGAGCAGTACGTC. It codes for CASTGGPREQYV.

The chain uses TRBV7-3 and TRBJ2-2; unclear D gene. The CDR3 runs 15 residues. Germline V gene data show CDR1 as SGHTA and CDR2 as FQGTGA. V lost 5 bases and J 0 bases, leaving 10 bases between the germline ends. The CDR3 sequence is CASSPLGANTGELFF. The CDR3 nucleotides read TGTGCCAGCAGCCCCCTAGGCGCGAACACCGGGGAGCTGTTTTTT. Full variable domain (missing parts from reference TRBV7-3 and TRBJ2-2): GAGVSQTPSNKVTEKGKYVELRCDPISGHTALYWYRQSLGQGPEFLIYFQGTGAADDSGLPNDRFFAVRPEGSVSTLKIQRTERGDSAVYLCASSPLGANTGELFFGEGSRLTVL.

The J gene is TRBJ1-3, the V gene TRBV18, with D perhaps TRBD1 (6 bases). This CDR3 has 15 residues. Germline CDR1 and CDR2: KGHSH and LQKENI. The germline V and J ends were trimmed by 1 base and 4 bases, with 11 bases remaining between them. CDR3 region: CASSPRDIDGNTIYF. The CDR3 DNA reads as TGTGCCAGCTCACCACGGGACATCGACGGAAACACCATATATTTT. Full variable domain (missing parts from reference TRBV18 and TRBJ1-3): NAGVMQNPRHLVRRRGQEARLRCSPMKGHSHVYWYRQLPEEGLKFMVYLQKENIIDESGMPKERFSAEFPKEGPSILRIQQVVRGDSAAYFCASSPRDIDGNTIYFGEGSWLTVV.

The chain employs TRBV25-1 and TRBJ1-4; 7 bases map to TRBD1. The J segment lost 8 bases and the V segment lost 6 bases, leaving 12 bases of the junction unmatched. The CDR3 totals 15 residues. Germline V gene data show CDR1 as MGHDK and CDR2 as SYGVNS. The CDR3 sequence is CASRTMTGTREKLFF. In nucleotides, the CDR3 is TGTGCCAGCAGGACTATGACAGGGACTCGGGAAAAACTGTTTTTT.

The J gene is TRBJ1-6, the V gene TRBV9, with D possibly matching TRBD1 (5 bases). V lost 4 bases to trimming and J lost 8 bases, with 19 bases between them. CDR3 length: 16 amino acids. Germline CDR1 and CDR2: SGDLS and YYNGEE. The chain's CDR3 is CASSLPRAGTDSPLHF. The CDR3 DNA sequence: TGTGCCAGCAGCCTTCCCCGGGCAGGGACTGATTCACCCCTCCACTTT. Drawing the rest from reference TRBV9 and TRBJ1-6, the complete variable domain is DSGVTQTPKHLITATGQRVTLRCSPRSGDLSVYWYQQSLDQGLQFLIQYYNGEERAKGNILERFSAQQFPDLHSELNLSSLELGDSALYFCASSLPRAGTDSPLHFGNGTRLTVT.

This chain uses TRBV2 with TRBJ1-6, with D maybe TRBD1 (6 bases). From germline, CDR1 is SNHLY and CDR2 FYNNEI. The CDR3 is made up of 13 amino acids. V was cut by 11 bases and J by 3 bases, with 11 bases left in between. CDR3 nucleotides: TGTGCCTGGCGGACAGACTATAATTCACCCCTCCACTTT. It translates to CAWRTDYNSPLHF.

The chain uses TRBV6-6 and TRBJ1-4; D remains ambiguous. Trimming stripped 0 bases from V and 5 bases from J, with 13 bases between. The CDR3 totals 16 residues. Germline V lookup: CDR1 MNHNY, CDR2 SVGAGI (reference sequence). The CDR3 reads CASSYSGQPGNEKLFF. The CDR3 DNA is TGTGCCAGCAGTTACTCAGGTCAGCCGGGAAATGAAAAACTGTTTTTT.